The 11 T cell receptor beta chains reported below all come from one sample, sequenced in a study of cytomegalovirus exposure and HLA in healthy donors. A multiplex PCR was run with 60 Vbeta primers and 13 Jbeta primers. Sequencing used immunoSEQ multiplex PCR; TCRdb keeps in-frame clones, though not all of them. Found here are around 39,000 clones, about 60% of them singletons; the top ten hold approximately 9.3%. The specimen was PBMCs. The receptors come from a human donor in good health.

A single count supports this clone. The chain joins TRBV7-9 to TRBJ1-6; D is possibly TRBD1 (5 bases). Germline V gene data show CDR1 as SEHNR and CDR2 as FQNEAQ (reference sequence). The CDR3 is 16 amino acids. V was pared by 1 base and J by 10 bases, with 17 bases between. CDR3 in amino acids: CASSLVVGVPISPLHF. The CDR3 DNA reads as TGTGCCAGCAGCTTAGTTGTAGGGGTCCCCATCTCACCCCTCCACTTT. The full variable domain, completed using reference TRBV7-9 and TRBJ1-6, is DTGVSQNPRHKITKRGQNVTFRCDPISEHNRLYWYRQTLGQGPEFLTYFQNEAQLEKSRLLSDRFSAERPKGSFSTLEIQRTEQGDSAMYLCASSLVVGVPISPLHFGNGTRLTVT.

The rearrangement uses TRBV19 and TRBJ1-5; 7 nucleotides match TRBD1. Germline CDR1 reads LNHDA; CDR2 reads SQIVND (reference sequence). With 8 bases clipped from V and 6 bases from J, the junction kept 4 bases outside the gene matches. CDR3 length: 12 amino acids. DNA of the CDR3: TGTGCCAGTGGGACAGCCGCTCAGCCCCAGCATTTT. Amino acids: CASGTAAQPQHF. The full variable domain, in which reference TRBV19 and TRBJ1-5 provide the parts outside the CDR3, is DGGITQSPKYLFRKEGQNVTLSCEQNLNHDAMYWYRQDPGQGLRLIYYSQIVNDFQKGDIAEGYSVSREKKESFPLTVTSAQKNPTAFYLCASGTAAQPQHFGDGTRLSIL.

The gene calls are TRBV30 and TRBJ2-2; 9 nucleotides match TRBD1. The CDR3 spans 19 residues. V lost 1 base, J lost 6 bases, and 18 bases stayed unmatched. Germline CDR1 is GTSNPN and CDR2 is SVGIG (reference sequence). The chain's CDR3 is CAWSAKDRGKRLPPGELFF. The CDR3 DNA follows: TGTGCCTGGAGTGCAAAGGACAGGGGAAAACGGCTTCCGCCCGGGGAGCTGTTTTTT.

The chain uses TRBV2 and TRBJ2-3; the match to TRBD2 covers 8 bases. The V gene's germline CDR1 is SNHLY and CDR2 FYNNEI. This CDR3 is built from 13 residues. V shed 8 bases, J shed 4 bases, and the junction held 5 bases outside the gene matches. This CDR3 reads CASGGLVPDTQYF. The CDR3 DNA reads TGTGCCAGCGGGGGACTAGTCCCAGATACGCAGTATTTT.

This clone was recorded only once. This chain links TRBV11-3 with TRBJ2-1, with 9 bases fitting TRBD2. Germline CDR1 is SGHNT and CDR2 is YENEEA. V shed 5 bases and J 7 bases; nucleotides not matched to a gene: 6. The CDR3 is 14 residues long. The CDR3 DNA reads TGTGCCAGCAGCGCCGGGACTAGCAGTAATGAGCAGTTCTTC. Its protein product is CASSAGTSSNEQFF.

The chain joins TRBV19 to TRBJ1-2; D may be TRBD1 (6 bases). Germline CDR1 and CDR2: LNHDA and SQIVND (reference sequence). The length of the CDR3 is 13 residues. V lost 0 bases and J lost 7, with 9 bases in between. CDR3 in DNA: TGTGCCAGTAGTATAGATGCCAGGGGTGGCTACACCTTC. It yields the protein CASSIDARGGYTF. Complete variable domain (other parts from reference TRBV19 and TRBJ1-2): DGGITQSPKYLFRKEGQNVTLSCEQNLNHDAMYWYRQDPGQGLRLIYYSQIVNDFQKGDIAEGYSVSREKKESFPLTVTSAQKNPTAFYLCASSIDARGGYTFGSGTRLTVV.

This clone was detected a few times. The chain combines TRBV2 with TRBJ2-3, with D perhaps TRBD1 (5 bases). CDR1 is SNHLY, CDR2 FYNNEI, per germline. The length of the CDR3 is 15 residues. Trimming left V 7 bases short and J 2 bases short, with 16 bases between. Here the CDR3 reads CASKGSTVTTDTQYF. The CDR3 nucleotides read TGTGCCAGCAAAGGGTCGACAGTTACCACAGATACGCAGTATTTT.

The V and J genes are TRBV30 and TRBJ1-2; D unresolved. The V end was cut by 3 bases, the J end by 4 bases, with 6 bases between. CDR1 is GTSNPN and CDR2 is SVGIG in the germline V gene (reference sequence). The CDR3 is 11 amino acids. The DNA for the CDR3 is TGTGCCTGGAGCGACTTCTATGGCTACACCTTC. Amino acid sequence: CAWSDFYGYTF.

The chain employs TRBV25-1 and TRBJ2-3, with D possibly matching TRBD1 (6 bases). V lost 3 bases, J lost 1 base, and 8 bases lay in between. CDR3 length: 14 amino acids. CDR1 and CDR2 (germline): MGHDK, SYGVNS. The CDR3 DNA is TGTGCCAGCAGTGACCGGACAGGCACAGATACGCAGTATTTT. Its protein is CASSDRTGTDTQYF.

This clone came up a few times. CDR3 protein: CASSALAGVGTDTQYF. The CDR3 DNA reads TGTGCCAGCAGTGCACTAGCGGGGGTAGGCACAGATACGCAGTATTTT. The chain joins TRBV2 to TRBJ2-3; TRBD2 agrees at 11 bases. Unmatched junction bases numbered 4, after V lost 4 bases and J lost 1 base. Germline V gives CDR1 SNHLY, CDR2 FYNNEI. This CDR3 is 16 amino acids long.

The chain links TRBV2 to TRBJ2-2; 7 positions agree with TRBD1. Germline V gene data show CDR1 as SNHLY and CDR2 as FYNNEI. With V trimmed by 8 bases and J by 1 base, 10 bases remained unmatched. The CDR3 is 16 residues long. CDR3 nucleotides: TGTGCCAGCCGCAAGGACAGGCGAGTGAACACCGGGGAGCTGTTTTTT. This codes for CASRKDRRVNTGELFF.